Below are 22 T cell receptor beta chains sequenced from a single sample in a study of T cells in localized non-small cell lung cancer. Libraries were prepared by immunoSEQ multiplex PCR; TCRdb keeps only in-frame clonotypes and omits some of them. The sample contains roughly 20,000 clones, about nine tenths of which appear only once. Here the sequenced sample was peripheral blood, taken before any cancer treatment. The receptors were gathered from a woman aged 35 to 69 with stage I lung adenocarcinoma.

The chain links TRBV5-1 to TRBJ1-4; no definite D call. Trimming shortened V by 3 bases and J by 7 bases, and 16 bases separated the two germline ends. Germline loops: CDR1 SGHRS, CDR2 YFSETQ. The CDR3 consists of 15 residues. The CDR3 DNA follows: TGCGCCAGCAGCTATCAACCAGGAGCCCGTGAAAAACTGTTTTTT. Amino acid sequence: CASSYQPGAREKLFF.

The chain recombines TRBV6-4 with TRBJ2-3; D is unclear. With 3 bases removed from V and 7 bases from J, the gap between germline ends came to 11 bases. CDR1 is MRHNA, CDR2 SNTAGT, per germline. This CDR3 comprises 13 residues. CDR3 in amino acids: CASSEEAENTQYF. The CDR3 coding sequence is TGTGCCAGCAGTGAAGAGGCGGAAAATACGCAGTATTTT.

The chain joins TRBV7-9 to TRBJ2-1; D is ambiguous. This CDR3 has 13 residues. Germline V CDR1 and CDR2: SEHNR, FQNEAQ (reference sequence). V shed 5 bases and J shed 8 bases, with 13 bases lying between them. Here the CDR3 DNA reads TGTGCCAGCAGCCTCAAGGCTCTCGATGAGCAGTTCTTC. It encodes CASSLKALDEQFF. Combining the CDR3 with reference TRBV7-9 and TRBJ2-1 gives the whole variable domain DTGVSQNPRHKITKRGQNVTFRCDPISEHNRLYWYRQTLGQGPEFLTYFQNEAQLEKSRLLSDRFSAERPKGSFSTLEIQRTEQGDSAMYLCASSLKALDEQFFGPGTRLTVL.

This clone was recorded a few times. The chain joins TRBV27 to TRBJ1-2; 10 bases align to TRBD1. V shed 6 bases and J 4 bases; nucleotides not matched to a gene: 8. There are 15 residues in the CDR3. Germline V gene lookup returns CDR1 MNHEY and CDR2 SMNVEV (reference sequence). The CDR3 loop reads CASRPRGDRGYGYTF. CDR3 bases: TGTGCCAGCAGACCGAGAGGGGACAGGGGCTATGGCTACACCTTC.

The genes are TRBV9 and TRBJ2-1; D perhaps matches TRBD2 (5 bases). The germline V gene has CDR1 SGDLS and CDR2 YYNGEE. The CDR3 consists of 15 residues. The V and J ends lost 2 bases and 4 bases respectively, with 13 bases between them. The CDR3 reads CASSVSRESYNEQFF. CDR3 in DNA: TGTGCCAGCAGCGTTAGCCGGGAAAGTTACAATGAGCAGTTCTTC.

J is TRBJ2-5 and V is TRBV6-6, with 14 bases fitting TRBD2. Losses at the gene ends were 6 bases for V and 1 base for J; bases not matched to a gene: 4. Germline CDR1 is MNHNY and CDR2 is SVGAGI (reference sequence). The CDR3 is 16 amino acids. The DNA of the CDR3 is TGTGCCAGCAGAGGACTAGCGGGGGGCCTCCAAGAGACCCAGTACTTC. It encodes CASRGLAGGLQETQYF.

The genes are TRBV2 and TRBJ2-2; D ambiguous. The CDR3 extends over 16 amino acids. Trimming removed 2 bases from V and 1 base from J, with 11 bases in between. Germline V lookup: CDR1 SNHLY, CDR2 FYNNEI. The CDR3 coding sequence is TGTGCCAGCAGTGAAACGGATACACGGAACACCGGGGAGCTGTTTTTT. As protein: CASSETDTRNTGELFF.

This chain connects TRBV11-2 to TRBJ2-1; D possibly matches TRBD1 or TRBD2 (5 bases each). The CDR3 sequence is 14 residues long. CDR1 and CDR2 (germline): SGHAT, FQNNGV. V lost 0 bases and J lost 10, with 13 bases in between. CDR3 sequence reads: CASSLDGTSQEQFF. The CDR3 bases are TGTGCCAGCAGCTTAGACGGGACCAGTCAAGAGCAGTTCTTC. Variable domain in full (rest from reference TRBV11-2 and TRBJ2-1): EAGVAQSPRYKIIEKRQSVAFWCNPISGHATLYWYQQILGQGPKLLIQFQNNGVVDDSQLPKDRFSAERLKGVDSTLKIQPAKLEDSAVYLCASSLDGTSQEQFFGPGTRLTVL.

A single count supports this clone. The genes are TRBV11-3 and TRBJ2-7; no firm D call. The V gene's germline CDR1 is SGHNT and CDR2 YENEEA. The CDR3 loop spans 14 amino acids. V lost 3 bases, J lost 0 bases, and 9 bases lay in between. The CDR3 nucleotides are TGTGCCAGCAGCTTCTTGAGGAACTCCTACGAGCAGTACTTC. Its protein product is CASSFLRNSYEQYF.

In this sample, this clone turned up once. The chain combines TRBV25-1 with TRBJ2-1, with TRBD2 matching 10 bases. CDR3 size: 15 residues. The germline gives CDR1 MGHDK, CDR2 SYGVNS. V lost 2 bases to trimming and J lost 9 bases; unmatched junction nucleotides: 7. CDR3 sequence: CASSEVLAGDFEQFF. CDR3 bases: TGTGCCAGCAGTGAAGTTCTAGCGGGAGACTTTGAGCAGTTCTTC.

V usage is TRBV6-4 and J usage is TRBJ2-5, with TRBD1 matching 9 bases. Trimming took 4 bases from V and 0 from J; bases not matched to a gene: 3. CDR1 is MRHNA and CDR2 is SNTAGT in the germline V gene. The CDR3 is made up of 15 amino acids. CDR3 DNA: TGTGCCAGCAGTGCCAGGACAGGGGACCAAGAGACCCAGTACTTC. Protein product: CASSARTGDQETQYF.

The chain employs TRBV19 and TRBJ1-1; D gene uncertain. Germline V gene sequence: CDR1 LNHDA, CDR2 SQIVND (reference sequence). The CDR3 sequence is 14 residues long. V was pared by 5 bases and J by 1 base, with 11 bases between. This chain's CDR3 is CASSFERSNTEAFF. CDR3 sequence (DNA): TGTGCCAGTAGTTTCGAACGGTCGAACACTGAAGCTTTCTTT.

This chain connects TRBV6-6 to TRBJ1-2, with D maybe TRBD1 (5 bases). The CDR3 contains 13 residues. Trimming removed 0 bases at V and 12 bases at J, with 14 bases between. Germline V gene sequence: CDR1 MNHNY, CDR2 SVGAGI (reference sequence). The CDR3 protein is CASSYSPGQGHTF. The CDR3 DNA reads TGTGCCAGCAGTTACTCCCCGGGGCAGGGACACACCTTC.

This clone was counted a single time. The CDR3 DNA is TGTGCCAGCAGTTTACGGGATCCCGGGGGCGTCCTTCCCTACGAGCAGTACTTC. Translation gives CASSLRDPGGVLPYEQYF. This chain uses TRBV28 with TRBJ2-7, with D perhaps being TRBD1 or TRBD2 (6 bases each). The germline CDR1 and CDR2 sequences are MDHEN and SYDVKM. The germline V and J ends were trimmed by 2 bases and 2 bases, with 22 bases remaining between them. The CDR3 is 18 amino acids.

In DNA form, the CDR3 reads TGTGCCAGTAGGCCCCTATACCAGGACGGAGACTATGGCTACACCTTC. This encodes CASRPLYQDGDYGYTF. The rearrangement uses TRBV19 and TRBJ1-2; D not resolved. Germline CDR1 reads LNHDA; CDR2 reads SQIVND (reference sequence). This CDR3 contains 16 residues. The V and J ends lost 6 bases and 3 bases respectively, with 20 bases between them.

The chain joins TRBV11-2 to TRBJ2-1; D uncertain. This CDR3 region has 14 residues. The V gene lost 0 bases and the J gene lost 4 bases, with 7 bases spanning the gap. Germline V gene data show CDR1 as SGHAT and CDR2 as FQNNGV. In nucleotides, the CDR3 is TGTGCCAGCAGCTTAGATTTCCAATACAATGAGCAGTTCTTC. It specifies CASSLDFQYNEQFF. The full variable domain, rest sourced from reference TRBV11-2 and TRBJ2-1, is EAGVAQSPRYKIIEKRQSVAFWCNPISGHATLYWYQQILGQGPKLLIQFQNNGVVDDSQLPKDRFSAERLKGVDSTLKIQPAKLEDSAVYLCASSLDFQYNEQFFGPGTRLTVL.

In DNA form, the CDR3 reads TGTGCCAGTAGTCCACAGGGAGGGGGTTATAGCAATCAGCCCCAGCATTTT. This codes for CASSPQGGGYSNQPQHF. The chain combines TRBV19 with TRBJ1-5; TRBD1 is a possible D gene (6 bases). Trimming stripped 5 bases from V and 0 bases from J, with 17 bases between. This CDR3 is 17 amino acids long. The germline V gene has CDR1 LNHDA and CDR2 SQIVND (reference sequence).

This clone occurred once. V usage is TRBV7-2 and J usage is TRBJ2-2; D is uncertain. Per the germline V gene, CDR1 is SGHTA and CDR2 is FQGNSA. The CDR3 is made up of 14 amino acids. Trimming left V 5 bases short and J 0 bases short, with 7 bases between. The CDR3 loop is CASSRLTNTGELFF. The CDR3 DNA follows: TGTGCCAGCAGCCGACTCACGAACACCGGGGAGCTGTTTTTT.

The chain joins TRBV6-1 to TRBJ1-2, with D possibly TRBD1 on 6 matching bases. CDR1 is MNHNS, CDR2 SASEGT, per germline. This CDR3 contains 13 residues. Trimming left V 4 bases short and J 7 bases short, with 13 bases between. The CDR3 reads CASSGQVLGGYTF. Written as DNA, the CDR3 is TGTGCCAGCAGTGGACAGGTCCTGGGTGGCTACACCTTC.

The V call is TRBV7-3, the J call TRBJ2-1, with 9 bases fitting TRBD1. The CDR3 length is 16 residues. V shed 2 bases, J shed 5 bases, and the junction held 7 bases outside the gene matches. Germline CDR1 and CDR2: SGHTA and FQGTGA. Here the CDR3 reads CASSLVRDRVHNEQFF. The CDR3 bases are TGTGCCAGCAGCTTAGTTCGGGACAGGGTCCACAATGAGCAGTTCTTC.

The genes are TRBV7-9 and TRBJ1-1; no firm D call. With 4 bases removed from V and 3 bases from J, the gap between germline ends came to 15 bases. Germline-derived CDR1 and CDR2 are SEHNR and FQNEAQ (reference sequence). This CDR3 region has 15 residues. The CDR3 DNA follows: TGTGCCAGCAGCTCCGTGGGCACCCGAGACACTGAAGCTTTCTTT. Protein product: CASSSVGTRDTEAFF.

About this clone itself: Within the sample, other DNA sequences also encode this same CDR3. V usage is TRBV19 and J usage is TRBJ1-2; 7 nucleotides agree with TRBD1. This CDR3 is 14 amino acids long. The junction had 7 bases not matched to a gene; V was cut back by 6 bases and J by 3 bases. CDR1 LNHDA and CDR2 SQIVND come from the germline V gene (reference sequence). CDR3 nucleotides: TGTGCCAGTAGACCCAGGGGGTCGGACTATGGCTACACCTTC. Protein: CASRPRGSDYGYTF.